This TCR beta chain was sequenced during a study of T cell responses to AZD1222 COVID-19 vaccine. Clones were sequenced by immunoSEQ multiplex PCR, and TCRdb holds only the in-frame ones, with some missing. Of fewer than 100,000 clones in the sample, approximately 85% were seen once. Trimming cost V 1 base and J 0 bases; bases outside gene matches: 4. The germline V gene has CDR1 SGHAT and CDR2 FQNNGV. This CDR3 is built from 16 residues. The sequence derives from an adult in good health. Sequencing used peripheral blood, obtained on day 0 of AZD1222 vaccination. The chain links TRBV11-2 to TRBJ2-3; TRBD2 agrees at 7 bases. CDR3 in amino acids: CASSLASGLSTDTQYF. CDR3 bases: TGTGCCAGCAGCTTAGCTAGCGGTCTCAGCACAGATACGCAGTATTTT.